These 6 T cell receptor beta chains were sequenced from one sample in a study of T-cell reconstitution after alpha-beta-depleted transplantation in children. TCRbeta library preparation incorporated unique molecular identifiers. TCRdb redid the calling of the PCR reads with MiXCR, one entry per CDR3 protein. The sample has about 980,000 distinct CDR3 sequences, about 31% seen once; the top ten hold roughly 30%. This specimen consisted of PBMCs, mostly from graft donor cells, obtained 360 days after TCRalphabeta/CD19-depleted stem cell transplant. The source of these receptors is a boy under three years old who had a stem cell transplant for SCID, so the T cells may come from the graft donor.

J is TRBJ2-7 and V is TRBV7-2; 9 bases agree with TRBD2. In germline, CDR1 is SGHTA, CDR2 FQGNSA. J was trimmed by 2 bases and V by 0 bases; bases with no gene match: 2. The CDR3 loop spans 15 amino acids. CDR3 sequence reads: CASSLAPSGTYEQYF. CDR3 nucleotide sequence: TGTGCCAGCAGCTTAGCCCCTAGCGGGACCTACGAGCAGTACTTC.

To note about this clonotype: A junction end diverges from the germline sequence, so it may reflect a read error. This chain links TRBV5-1 with TRBJ2-2; D gene ambiguous. Per germline, CDR1 SGHRS and CDR2 YFSETQ. The CDR3 contains 14 residues. Written as DNA, the CDR3 is TGCGCCAGCAGGTTGGGCGGTAACACCGGGGAGCTGTTTTTT. Its translation is CASRLGGNTGELFF.

This clonotype has at least ten counts. The chain combines TRBV12-3 or TRBV12-4 with TRBJ1-1; a possible D gene is TRBD1 (6 bases). The length of the CDR3 is 14 residues. With 6 bases removed from V and 0 bases from J, the gap between germline ends came to 11 bases. The CDR3 region has the DNA TGTGCCAGCAGCTTCAGGGGAATGAACACTGAAGCTTTCTTT. This encodes CASSFRGMNTEAFF.

The rearrangement joins TRBV5-1 to TRBJ2-3; D not resolved. This CDR3 has 14 amino acids. CDR1 and CDR2 (germline): SGHRS, YFSETQ. With 4 bases removed from V and 2 bases from J, the gap between germline ends came to 11 bases. CDR3 DNA: TGCGCCAGCAGCGAAACGACGAACACAGATACGCAGTATTTT. It yields the protein CASSETTNTDTQYF.

The genes are TRBV5-5 and TRBJ2-7; D perhaps matches TRBD2 (7 bases). V was clipped by 4 bases and J by 3 bases, with 17 bases between them. The germline CDR1 and CDR2 sequences are SGHKS and YYEKEE (reference sequence). The CDR3 covers 15 residues. For the CDR3, the DNA is TGTGCCAGCAGCCGCGCACAGGGAGGGCGCTACGAGCAGTACTTC. It specifies CASSRAQGGRYEQYF.

This clonotype was seen a few times. The chain joins TRBV6-5 to TRBJ1-2, with no clear D. The CDR3 spans 16 residues. V was clipped by 0 bases and J by 3 bases, with 14 bases between them. CDR1 is MNHEY, CDR2 SVGAGI, per germline. Here the CDR3 DNA reads TGTGCCAGCAGTTACTCGATTTCGAGTAGTCACTATGGCTACACCTTC. Its translation is CASSYSISSSHYGYTF.